Below are 17 T cell receptor beta chains sequenced from a single sample in a study of blood T cell repertoires in COVID-19. Method: immunoSEQ multiplex PCR; TCRdb's copy keeps in-frame clones and lacks some. The sample yields 300,000 to 350,000 clones, about nine tenths seen once. The specimen sequenced was peripheral blood. Receptors originate from a woman between 45 and 65 years old with COVID-19, enrolled during active disease.

The gene calls are TRBV15 and TRBJ2-1; 8 positions match TRBD2. Unmatched junction bases numbered 4, after V lost 1 base and J lost 5 bases. The CDR3 is 15 residues long. In germline, CDR1 is LNHNV, CDR2 YYDKDF (reference sequence). CDR3 nucleotide sequence: TGTGCCACCAGCAGAGCTGGGACTAGGGACAATGAGCAGTTCTTC. This sequence encodes CATSRAGTRDNEQFF.

The J gene is TRBJ1-4, the V gene TRBV3-1 (or the pseudogene TRBV3-2), with TRBD1 matching 7 bases. V lost 0 bases and J lost 7; bases outside the gene matches: 8. The CDR3 is 16 amino acids. Germline CDR1 reads LGHDT; CDR2 reads YNNKEL (reference sequence). The CDR3 DNA reads TGTGCCAGCAGCCAAGATGGTCAGGGGGTAGGTGAAAAACTGTTTTTT. Residues: CASSQDGQGVGEKLFF.

The chain carries TRBV5-1 and TRBJ1-1; 7 bases line up with TRBD1. This CDR3 is 15 amino acids long. The V segment lost 0 bases and the J segment 5 bases; nucleotides outside the gene matches: 7. Germline V gene data show CDR1 as SGHRS and CDR2 as YFSETQ. The CDR3 DNA follows: TGCGCCAGCAGCTTGGTAACAGGGGCGGCTACTGAAGCTTTCTTT. It is translated as CASSLVTGAATEAFF.

V usage is TRBV3-1 (or the pseudogene TRBV3-2) and J usage is TRBJ1-5; TRBD1 might be the D (5 bases). CDR1 is LGHDT, CDR2 YNNKEL, per germline (reference sequence). The CDR3 is made up of 13 amino acids. V dropped 4 bases and J dropped 4 bases, with 8 bases sitting between them. The CDR3 nucleotides read TGTGCCAGCAGCCGGACATTAAATCAGCCCCAGCATTTT. Translating it yields CASSRTLNQPQHF.

This sequence joins TRBV19 and TRBJ1-2, with 8 bases fitting TRBD1. Germline trimming cut 4 bases from V and 4 bases from J; bases unmatched to any gene: 2. Germline V gene lookup returns CDR1 LNHDA and CDR2 SQIVND (reference sequence). The CDR3 sequence is 13 residues long. CDR3: CASSRGQVYGYTF. DNA for the CDR3: TGTGCCAGTAGTAGGGGACAGGTCTATGGCTACACCTTC.

The chain links TRBV7-2 to TRBJ1-1, with 12 bases lining up with TRBD1. The length of the CDR3 is 15 residues. Trimming at V came to 4 bases and at J to 2 bases, leaving 2 bases not matched to a gene. From germline, CDR1 is SGHTA and CDR2 FQGNSA. The CDR3 here is CASSSGQGANTEAFF. In DNA form, the CDR3 reads TGTGCCAGCAGCTCGGGACAGGGGGCCAACACTGAAGCTTTCTTT.

The chain joins TRBV7-8 to TRBJ2-5; 8 bases are a match to TRBD1. From germline, CDR1 is SGHVS and CDR2 FQNEAQ. CDR3 length equals 16 residues. V was pared by 5 bases and J by 4 bases, with 12 bases of the junction left unmatched. CDR3 residues: CASSPRQGATGETQYF. The CDR3 nucleotides read TGTGCCAGCAGCCCAAGGCAGGGGGCTACGGGAGAGACCCAGTACTTC.

J is TRBJ2-3 and V is TRBV29-1, with 12 positions matching TRBD2. V shed 6 bases, J shed 6 bases, and the junction held 7 bases outside the gene matches. The V gene's germline CDR1 is SQVTM and CDR2 ANQGSEA. The CDR3 totals 14 residues. The DNA for the CDR3 is TGCAGCGTCGGCCGTACTAGCGGGAGGGATACGCAGTATTTT. Translated: CSVGRTSGRDTQYF.

The chain carries TRBV11-3 and TRBJ2-5; D possibly corresponds to TRBD1 (5 bases). V lost 3 bases and J 2 bases, leaving 13 bases between the germline ends. The CDR3 spans 15 residues. Germline V gene sequence: CDR1 SGHNT, CDR2 YENEEA. CDR3 DNA: TGTGCCAGCAGCTTGGTCAGGGCGGATCAAGAGACCCAGTACTTC. Amino acid sequence: CASSLVRADQETQYF.

The V gene is TRBV5-1, the J gene TRBJ2-1; 8 positions match TRBD2. CDR1 is SGHRS and CDR2 is YFSETQ in the germline V gene. V shed 4 bases, J shed 15 bases, and the junction held 12 bases outside the gene matches. This CDR3 is built from 13 residues. CDR3 DNA: TGCGCCAGCAGCCCGGGGCCGGGAGGGCTTTCGTTCTTC. This codes for CASSPGPGGLSFF. The full variable domain, completed using reference TRBV5-1 and TRBJ2-1, is KAGVTQTPRYLIKTRGQQVTLSCSPISGHRSVSWYQQTPGQGLQFLFEYFSETQRNKGNFPGRFSGRQFSNSRSEMNVSTLELGDSALYLCASSPGPGGLSFFGPGTRLTVL.

The V gene is TRBV9, the J gene TRBJ2-1; 7 bases are a match to TRBD1. CDR1 is SGDLS, CDR2 YYNGEE, per germline. The CDR3 has 13 residues. V was pared by 4 bases and J by 6 bases, with 4 bases of the junction left unmatched. CDR3 coding DNA: TGTGCCAGCAGCAAAGACAGGGTCAATGAGCAGTTCTTC. The encoded protein is CASSKDRVNEQFF.

The chain employs TRBV24-1 and TRBJ2-7; D perhaps matches TRBD2 (6 bases). Between the trimmed V and J ends, which lost 3 bases and 2 bases, there was a span of 16 bases. This CDR3 has 16 amino acids. The germline gives CDR1 KGHDR, CDR2 SFDVKD. The CDR3 spells CATSDPGSGFAYEQYF. The CDR3 DNA is TGTGCCACCAGTGATCCGGGGAGCGGGTTCGCCTACGAGCAGTACTTC.

This clone was seen a few times. V is TRBV2 and J is TRBJ1-5; no reliable D call. Trimming shortened V by 7 bases and J by 4 bases, and 11 bases separated the two germline ends. The germline V gene has CDR1 SNHLY and CDR2 FYNNEI. The CDR3 loop spans 13 amino acids. This chain's CDR3 is CASIGIENQPQHF. In DNA, the CDR3 is TGTGCCAGCATCGGGATAGAAAATCAGCCCCAGCATTTT.

The table lists this clone with many counts. This chain uses TRBV5-6 with TRBJ1-2; D is possibly TRBD1 (6 bases). This CDR3 contains 15 residues. The V gene lost 4 bases and the J gene lost 0 bases, with 13 bases spanning the gap. The germline V gene encodes CDR1 SGHDT and CDR2 YYEEEE. The CDR3 loop reads CASSAPGVTNYGYTF. The CDR3 DNA sequence: TGTGCCAGCAGCGCCCCAGGGGTTACTAACTATGGCTACACCTTC.

The rearrangement joins TRBV5-4 to TRBJ1-3, with a weak D call TRBD1 (6 bases). CDR3 size: 15 residues. V was clipped by 0 bases and J by 2 bases, with 9 bases between them. Germline values: CDR1 SGHNT, CDR2 YYREEE (reference sequence). The CDR3 nucleotides are TGTGCCAGCAGCTTGGGTTCAGGGGCTGGAAACACCATATATTTT. The encoded protein is CASSLGSGAGNTIYF.

The J gene is TRBJ2-3, the V gene TRBV7-9; D unclear. V gave up 5 bases and J gave up 2 bases, with 8 bases separating them. The CDR3 length is 13 residues. CDR1 is SEHNR, CDR2 FQNEAQ, per germline (reference sequence). CDR3 in amino acids: CASSGLNTDTQYF. The CDR3 DNA is TGTGCCAGCAGCGGCTTGAACACAGATACGCAGTATTTT.

In its sample, this clone was seen a few times. The CDR3 nucleotides are TGTGCCAGCAGCGTGCGACAGTCTGCTGGAAACACCATATATTTT. It specifies CASSVRQSAGNTIYF. The gene calls are TRBV9 and TRBJ1-3; D perhaps matches TRBD1 (5 bases). Trimming removed 2 bases at V and 2 bases at J, with 11 bases between. This CDR3 comprises 15 residues. The V gene's germline CDR1 is SGDLS and CDR2 YYNGEE.